This T cell receptor (beta chain) stems from a study of T-cell reconstitution after alpha-beta-depleted transplantation in children. V was pared by 0 bases and J by 5 bases, with 5 bases between. There are 13 residues in the CDR3. Germline assignment: CDR1 SGHRS and CDR2 YFSETQ. Researchers prepared the TCRbeta library using unique molecular identifiers, the study reports. TCRdb re-analysed the PCR reads in MiXCR, keeping a single row per CDR3 protein. The table shows almost 500,000 distinct CDR3 sequences, with approximately 12% occurring only once. The rearrangement links TRBV5-1 to TRBJ2-2; D call uncertain. The input for sequencing was PBMCs from the stem cell graft donor, taken from the stem cell graft. The sequence was collected from a human donor who donated a stem cell graft to a child with combined immunodeficiency. As DNA, the CDR3 is TGCGCCAGCAGCTTGGCTATAACCGGGGAGCTGTTTTTT. Encoded protein: CASSLAITGELFF.